This is a list of T cell receptor beta chains from one sample in a study of early T cells in non-severe SARS-CoV-2 infection. TCRdb independently ran MiXCR on the 5' RACE reads; one entry per CDR3 protein. Found here are approximately 120,000 distinct CDR3 sequences, under 15% of them singletons; the top ten hold around a fifth. Sequenced: whole blood. These receptors were taken from an adult who was a healthcare worker with PCR-confirmed SARS-CoV-2 infection or an uninfected control (not recorded which). Each CDR3 is given without its conserved first and last residue.

V	J	CDR3
TRBV6-6	TRBJ1-2	ASSYSIEVSYT
TRBV18	TRBJ1-4	ASSPGGKEKLF
TRBV9	TRBJ2-5	ASTEGGGGGETQY
TRBV12-3/TRBV12-4	TRBJ2-7	ASSLTSGVSYEQY
TRBV7-9	TRBJ1-4	ASHDGEKLF
TRBV19	TRBJ1-5	ASSTGLLQPQH
TRBV20-1	TRBJ2-7	SASSKAVAYEQY
TRBV10-3	TRBJ2-2	AISESVGSGELF
TRBV19	TRBJ2-6	ASSPSRPGANVLT
TRBV10-3	TRBJ1-1	AISESQGATEAF
TRBV29-1	TRBJ2-5	SVEDRSYQETQY
TRBV2	TRBJ1-2	ASSDRPATPSGYT
TRBV30	TRBJ1-1	ARSVWTTNTEAF
TRBV4-1	TRBJ1-1	ASSQNSANTEAF
TRBV3-1	TRBJ2-1	ASSQGSILGGNEQF
TRBV4-1	TRBJ1-5	ASSQYRGQNQPQH
TRBV28	TRBJ1-1	ASSTQIEAF
TRBV7-8	TRBJ2-2	ASSSKAANTGELF
TRBV2	TRBJ1-1	ASSELMGEWGNTEAF
TRBV20-1	TRBJ2-3	SAAPAGTSGADTQY
TRBV6-1	TRBJ2-7	ASRKGGQFTYEQY
TRBV5-1	TRBJ1-3	ASSLELLGTSGNTIY
TRBV30	TRBJ1-1	AWMMGQNTEAF
TRBV10-3	TRBJ2-3	AVGRGLDTDTQY
TRBV29-1	TRBJ1-2	SVVEHNYGYT
TRBV10-3	TRBJ2-3	AISEAPTDTQY
TRBV12-3/TRBV12-4	TRBJ2-1	ASSLYRGGPFNEQF
TRBV12-3/TRBV12-4	TRBJ1-2	ASSLRYGYT
TRBV20-1	TRBJ1-6	SARDLSGTGGRSYNSPLH
TRBV4-1	TRBJ2-1	ASSQIAGNDWNEQF
TRBV20-1	TRBJ2-7	SGQGSYEQY
TRBV29-1	TRBJ1-2	SVVPTGGNPSNYGYT
TRBV2	TRBJ1-2	ASSGQNYGYT
TRBV6-2/TRBV6-3	TRBJ1-5	ASRLGQGSNQPQH
TRBV2	TRBJ2-1	ASSDQGGSYNEQF
TRBV18	TRBJ1-4	ASSPTATNEKLF
TRBV4-1	TRBJ2-7	ASSQTSGASYEQY
TRBV4-2	TRBJ2-3	ASSQAEAYTDTQY
TRBV2	TRBJ2-1	ATQSRGSADEQF
TRBV29-1	TRBJ1-2	SVGTGSEYYT
TRBV20-1	TRBJ2-3	SARAVDTQY
TRBV4-1	TRBJ2-7	ASSSLSGGPYEQY
TRBV6-5	TRBJ1-1	ASSPRLGTEAF
TRBV7-9	TRBJ1-3	ASRLLAGGAENTIY
TRBV6-2/TRBV6-3	TRBJ2-7	ASRTVNPYEQY
TRBV28	TRBJ1-5	ASSLTVNQPQH
TRBV2	TRBJ2-3	ASGSTDTQY
TRBV5-1	TRBJ1-3	ASGLGVEGSGNTIY
TRBV3-1	TRBJ2-7	ASSQGHSGGSGEQY
TRBV7-9	TRBJ2-7	ASSPSSEQY
TRBV4-1	TRBJ1-3	ASSGGRGGGNTIY
TRBV5-1	TRBJ1-1	ASSLAPGTNTEAF
TRBV10-1	TRBJ2-7	ASSPDGPGGYEQY